Each of the 18 T cell receptor beta chains below was sequenced from the same sample in a study of blood T cells in healthy people across ages. Together with a sample-barcoded 5' primer, a J-beta primer mix was included in a second PCR lasting roughly 6 to 12 cycles. TCRdb recomputed calls from the 5' RACE reads with MiXCR, one row per CDR3 protein. The profile covers about 1,500,000 distinct CDR3 sequences, with 35% to 45% appearing a single time and 7.9% taken by the ten largest. Sequencing used blood. These receptors originate from a woman aged 18 to 35 in good health.

The chain combines TRBV27 with TRBJ1-5; D is unresolved. The germline V gene has CDR1 MNHEY and CDR2 SMNVEV (reference sequence). Between the trimmed V and J ends, which lost 2 bases and 7 bases, there was a span of 9 bases. The CDR3 contains 13 residues. In DNA, the CDR3 is TGTGCCAGCAGTTTAAGGTCGGGGCAGCCCCAGCATTTT. This encodes CASSLRSGQPQHF.

The rearrangement links TRBV7-9 to TRBJ2-3, with a tentative D call TRBD1 (5 bases). V lost 0 bases and J lost 2, with 9 bases in between. The CDR3 sequence is 15 residues long. Germline loops: CDR1 SEHNR, CDR2 FQNEAQ (reference sequence). The CDR3 region is CASSLATDNTDTQYF. CDR3 in DNA: TGTGCCAGCAGCTTAGCAACGGACAACACAGATACGCAGTATTTT.

In its sample, this clonotype was seen a few times. The chain has TRBV29-1 and TRBJ2-7, with 7 bases that match TRBD2. This CDR3 spans 12 amino acids. V shed 6 bases, J shed 3 bases, and the junction held 5 bases outside the gene matches. CDR1 and CDR2 from the germline V gene are SQVTM and ANQGSEA. The CDR3 DNA follows: TGCAGCGTGGGAGGGGTCAACTACGAGCAGTACTTC. Protein: CSVGGVNYEQYF.

Regarding this clonotype: Sequence at one end of the junction differs from germline and may be a read error. The J gene is TRBJ2-3, the V gene TRBV15, with TRBD2 matching over 7 bases. CDR1 is LNHNV, CDR2 YYDKDF, per germline (reference sequence). The CDR3 spans 17 residues. The CDR3 sequence is CAASRWTGGVFGGTQYF. CDR3 in DNA: TGTGCCGCCAGCAGGTGGACGGGGGGAGTCTTCGGTGGTACGCAGTATTTT.

The chain uses TRBV12-3 or TRBV12-4 and TRBJ1-2; D gene uncertain. The CDR3 totals 14 residues. Deletions cut 5 bases from V and 4 bases from J, with 14 bases between. Written as DNA, the CDR3 is TGTGCCAGCAGTGTAGGTCCCATGGGCTATGGCTACACCTTC. Translated: CASSVGPMGYGYTF.

V usage is TRBV5-1 and J usage is TRBJ2-5; the match to TRBD2 covers 9 bases. The trim removed 4 bases at V and 4 bases at J, leaving 11 bases unmatched. CDR3 length: 16 residues. Germline-derived CDR1 and CDR2 are SGHRS and YFSETQ. Written as DNA, the CDR3 is TGCGCCAGCAGCCCCTATGCGGGGGGGCTTGTAGAGACCCAGTACTTC. Residues: CASSPYAGGLVETQYF.

The V and J genes are TRBV19 and TRBJ2-1; no clear D gene. V was cut by 7 bases and J by 8 bases, with 18 bases left in between. The germline gives CDR1 LNHDA, CDR2 SQIVND (reference sequence). The CDR3 runs 14 residues. CDR3 nucleotides: TGTGCCAGTACTCAATCCGGACCCCCGGATGAGCAGTTCTTC. Residues: CASTQSGPPDEQFF.

In DNA form, the CDR3 reads TGTGCCAGCAGCCAAACCTTCGGGAACATTCAGTACTTC. Its protein is CASSQTFGNIQYF. The chain employs TRBV7-2 and TRBJ2-4; D is unresolved. The CDR3 runs 13 residues. The germline gives CDR1 SGHTA, CDR2 FQGNSA. V was trimmed by 5 bases and J by 7 bases, leaving 12 bases between them.

The rearrangement uses TRBV6-5 and TRBJ2-1; D is perhaps TRBD1 (5 bases). This CDR3 spans 16 amino acids. V gave up 0 bases and J gave up 8 bases, with 17 bases separating them. Germline loops: CDR1 MNHEY, CDR2 SVGAGI. The CDR3 loop is CASSYSPAGWQDEQFF. For the CDR3, the DNA is TGTGCCAGCAGTTACTCCCCGGCAGGGTGGCAGGATGAGCAGTTCTTC.

V usage is TRBV5-6 and J usage is TRBJ1-1, with D perhaps TRBD1 (5 bases). V was cut by 0 bases and J by 7 bases, with 13 bases left in between. CDR1 and CDR2 from the germline V gene are SGHDT and YYEEEE. The CDR3 contains 14 residues. In DNA, the CDR3 is TGTGCCAGCAGCTTGGGATCCGGGGCGGGTGAAGCTTTCTTT. Residues: CASSLGSGAGEAFF.

This chain connects TRBV2 to TRBJ2-1, with 14 bases fitting TRBD2. From germline, CDR1 is SNHLY and CDR2 FYNNEI. The CDR3 has 17 residues. Trimming removed 5 bases from V and 3 bases from J; junction bases left unmatched: 6. The CDR3 reads CASSFPGLAGVYNEQFF. CDR3 DNA: TGTGCCAGCAGTTTTCCGGGACTAGCGGGGGTCTACAATGAGCAGTTCTTC.

The V call is TRBV5-1, the J call TRBJ2-5; 10 bases match TRBD2. The assigned J gene may be wrong: the sequence end matches TRBJ2-7 better. Germline loops: CDR1 SGHRS, CDR2 YFSETQ. The CDR3 extends over 14 amino acids. DNA for the CDR3: TGCGCCAGCAGCTTGCAAGCGGGAGGGATCGAGCAGTACTTC. It encodes CASSLQAGGIEQYF.

The chain combines TRBV10-3 with TRBJ1-2; no reliable D call. The CDR3 sequence is 13 residues long. CDR1 is ENHRY, CDR2 SYGVKD, per germline. Trimming pared 4 bases from V and 6 bases from J, leaving 12 bases between. The DNA of the CDR3 is TGTGCCATCAGTGGGGCTTGGAGGGATGGCTACACCTTC. It encodes CAISGAWRDGYTF.

This clonotype was seen more than once but under ten times. V usage is TRBV6-2 or TRBV6-3 and J usage is TRBJ1-5; 9 nucleotides match TRBD1. Trimming at V came to 11 bases and at J to 2 bases, leaving 4 bases not matched to a gene. This CDR3 spans 13 amino acids. In germline, CDR1 is MNHEY, CDR2 SVGEGT. The CDR3 is CAGRTGGNQPQHF. In DNA form, the CDR3 reads TGTGCCGGAAGGACAGGGGGCAATCAGCCCCAGCATTTT.

This clonotype showed up just a few times. This rearrangement joins TRBV3-1 to TRBJ2-7; no definite D call. The germline V gene has CDR1 LGHDT and CDR2 YNNKEL (reference sequence). Trimming took off 0 bases at V and 9 bases at J, with 12 bases between the two ends. The CDR3 is made up of 13 amino acids. This CDR3 is CASSQEINRGQYF. The CDR3 DNA reads as TGTGCCAGCAGCCAAGAGATAAACCGTGGGCAGTACTTC.

V and J are TRBV6-2 or TRBV6-3 and TRBJ2-1; D may be TRBD2 (6 bases). Looked up from germline, CDR1 is MNHEY and CDR2 is SVGEGT. Trimming left V 7 bases short and J 7 bases short, with 14 bases between. CDR3 length: 13 residues. CDR3 sequence reads: CASTLGGVNEQFF. DNA of the CDR3: TGTGCCAGCACCCTCGGGGGAGTGAATGAGCAGTTCTTC.

The chain employs TRBV9 and TRBJ1-1; TRBD1 matches at 7 bases. Losses at the gene ends were 2 bases for V and 8 bases for J; bases not matched to a gene: 18. Germline V gene sequence: CDR1 SGDLS, CDR2 YYNGEE. The CDR3 totals 17 residues. The CDR3 DNA follows: TGTGCCAGCAGCGTGGTCAGGGGGGGGGCAGACCCCAGGGAAGCTTTCTTT. Encoded protein: CASSVVRGGADPREAFF.

This chain links TRBV4-2 with TRBJ2-1; 11 bases are shared with TRBD2. V dropped 4 bases and J dropped 9; count of bases not matched to a gene: 8. This CDR3 has 15 amino acids. Germline V gives CDR1 LGHNA, CDR2 YNFKEQ. The CDR3 DNA is TGTGCCAGCAGCCGAGAACTAGCGGGAGCTGGTGAGCAGTTCTTC. This translates into CASSRELAGAGEQFF.